The 3 T cell receptor beta chains listed next were all sequenced from one sample in a study of technical replicates of blood from several donors. TCRdb's copy holds only in-frame clones and misses some; the assay was immunoSEQ multiplex PCR. The data hold 81,000 or so clones, with 90% to 98% observed a single time. The material sequenced was T cells isolated from PBMCs. The receptors here all came from a human donor in good health.

The rearrangement joins TRBV27 to TRBJ2-5, with TRBD2 matching over 9 bases. The CDR3 has 15 residues. Germline V gene lookup returns CDR1 MNHEY and CDR2 SMNVEV (reference sequence). The J segment lost 5 bases and the V segment lost 2 bases, leaving 6 bases of the junction unmatched. The CDR3 protein is CASSLSSGSLETQYF. The CDR3 DNA reads as TGTGCCAGCAGTTTAAGTAGCGGGAGTCTGGAGACCCAGTACTTC.

The chain recombines TRBV5-1 with TRBJ1-1, with D unclear. V lost 0 bases to trimming and J lost 8 bases, with 5 bases between them. This CDR3 region has 11 residues. The V gene's germline CDR1 is SGHRS and CDR2 YFSETQ. CDR3 bases: TGCGCCAGCAGCTTGGGAGGGGAAGCTTTCTTT. It translates to CASSLGGEAFF.

The V gene is TRBV18, the J gene TRBJ2-7; 11 bases are shared with TRBD2. Germline trimming cut 3 bases from V and 2 bases from J; bases unmatched to any gene: 3. Germline loops: CDR1 KGHSH, CDR2 LQKENI. The CDR3 has 15 residues. The CDR3 loop reads CASSPGLADTYEQYF. CDR3 in DNA: TGTGCCAGCTCACCGGGACTAGCGGATACCTACGAGCAGTACTTC.